The 14 T cell receptor beta chains in this list originate from one sample, sequenced in a study of metastatic and nonmetastatic thyroid tumors. Thyroid surgery was preceded by no treatment in any patient. MiXCR reprocessed the PCR reads for TCRdb. The table shows some 20,000 clones, with 22% occurring only once. Input material: tumor tissue. The receptors derive from a male donor with papillary thyroid cancer or a benign thyroid nodule (not recorded which). Some clones in this sample may be carry-over from other donors' samples.

The chain uses TRBV11-2 and TRBJ2-3; possibly TRBD2 for D (5 bases). With 5 bases removed from V and 0 bases from J, the gap between germline ends came to 15 bases. The CDR3 is 16 residues long. Germline V gives CDR1 SGHAT, CDR2 FQNNGV. CDR3 DNA: TGTGCCAGCAGCATCTCACTAGACCCTAGCACAGATACGCAGTATTTT. Translation gives CASSISLDPSTDTQYF. Based on the CDR3 plus reference TRBV11-2 and TRBJ2-3, the full variable domain is EAGVAQSPRYKIIEKRQSVAFWCNPISGHATLYWYQQILGQGPKLLIQFQNNGVVDDSQLPKDRFSAERLKGVDSTLKIQPAKLEDSAVYLCASSISLDPSTDTQYFGPGTRLTVL.

V gene TRBV12-3 or TRBV12-4 combines with J gene TRBJ2-7, with D uncertain. V lost 0 bases, J lost 5 bases, and 8 bases lay in between. This CDR3 comprises 13 residues. Here the CDR3 reads CASSLAQGHEQYF. The CDR3 DNA reads TGTGCCAGCAGTTTAGCGCAAGGGCACGAGCAGTACTTC.

By proportion, this clone is medium-sized. The CDR3 is CASSVDWPGGELFF. The DNA for the CDR3 is TGTGCCAGCAGCGTAGACTGGCCGGGCGGGGAGCTGTTTTTT. The chain couples TRBV9 to TRBJ2-2, with no clear D. The CDR3 spans 14 residues. Germline loops: CDR1 SGDLS, CDR2 YYNGEE. Trimming took 0 bases from V and 7 from J, leaving 10 bases between them.

This clone was observed at least ten times. The identical CDR3 is also encoded by other nucleotide sequences in the sample. The chain has TRBV7-9 and TRBJ2-1, with D uncertain. The germline gives CDR1 SEHNR, CDR2 FQNEAQ (reference sequence). There are 12 residues in the CDR3. Trimming shortened V by 6 bases and J by 3 bases, and 6 bases separated the two germline ends. The CDR3 DNA sequence: TGTGCCAGCAGTTCCATCTACAATGAGCAGTTCTTC. This translates into CASSSIYNEQFF.

This clone has a count of ten or more. The V gene is TRBV19, the J gene TRBJ2-4; 7 bases are a match to TRBD1. CDR1 and CDR2 from the germline V gene are LNHDA and SQIVND (reference sequence). V was pared by 9 bases and J by 5 bases, with 13 bases of the junction left unmatched. This CDR3 comprises 15 residues. The chain's CDR3 is CASSPSGTAQNIQYF. CDR3 bases: TGTGCCAGCTCCCCCTCCGGGACAGCACAAAACATTCAGTACTTC.

The chain links TRBV6-1 to TRBJ1-2; a possible D gene is TRBD1 (5 bases). Trimming took off 5 bases at V and 4 bases at J, with 11 bases between the two ends. The CDR3 is made up of 13 amino acids. CDR1 and CDR2 (germline): MNHNS, SASEGT. CDR3 coding DNA: TGTGCCAGCAGTAAGGGACGGCTCTATGGCTACACCTTC. Translating gives CASSKGRLYGYTF.

V usage is TRBV7-3 and J usage is TRBJ2-2; 8 bases are shared with TRBD1. V gave up 6 bases and J gave up 0 bases; unmatched junction bases: 6. The CDR3 is 16 residues long. Germline V lookup: CDR1 SGHTA, CDR2 FQGTGA. Written as DNA, the CDR3 is TGTGCCAGCAGTCGGGACAGGCACTCGAACACCGGGGAGCTGTTTTTT. Translation gives CASSRDRHSNTGELFF.

The rearrangement uses TRBV3-1 and TRBJ2-1; no clear D. Looked up from germline, CDR1 is LGHDT and CDR2 is YNNKEL (reference sequence). This CDR3 has 12 amino acids. Trimming cost V 1 base and J 7 bases, with 5 bases left between them. CDR3 region: CASSQVGNEQFF. The CDR3 region has the DNA TGTGCCAGCAGCCAAGTCGGGAATGAGCAGTTCTTC.

This clone was seen repeatedly, ten times or more. The rearrangement links TRBV6-5 to TRBJ2-6; TRBD1 agrees at 7 bases. Trimming removed 6 bases from V and 0 bases from J; junction bases left unmatched: 14. The CDR3 consists of 19 residues. Germline values: CDR1 MNHEY, CDR2 SVGAGI. The CDR3 loop reads CASRLIPEGQISGANVLTF. CDR3 nucleotide sequence: TGTGCCAGCAGACTAATCCCCGAGGGACAGATCTCTGGGGCCAACGTCCTGACTTTC.

This clone came up a few times. A clone one base away is much larger, so this may be a read error. The gene calls are TRBV20-1 and TRBJ1-1; D not certain. Trimming took off 2 bases at V and 0 bases at J, with 10 bases between the two ends. Per the germline V gene, CDR1 is DFQATT and CDR2 is SNEGSKA (reference sequence). The CDR3 has 14 amino acids. Here the CDR3 DNA reads TGCAGTGCTAGACGGCCGACCATGAACACTGAAGCTTTCTTT. Its protein product is CSARRPTMNTEAFF.

The table lists this clone with many counts. This chain connects TRBV7-9 to TRBJ2-1; 8 nucleotides agree with TRBD1. CDR3 length: 14 residues. Germline loops: CDR1 SEHNR, CDR2 FQNEAQ (reference sequence). Germline trimming cut 5 bases from V and 6 bases from J; bases unmatched to any gene: 6. The CDR3 loop is CASSTTGTGNEQFF. The CDR3 nucleotides read TGTGCCAGCAGCACAACCGGGACAGGCAATGAGCAGTTCTTC.

This clone was observed at least ten times. V is TRBV3-1 and J is TRBJ2-1; D gene ambiguous. The CDR3 loop spans 12 amino acids. Per the germline V gene, CDR1 is LGHDT and CDR2 is YNNKEL (reference sequence). Trimming took 3 bases from V and 7 from J, leaving 7 bases between them. CDR3 DNA: TGTGCCAGCAGCCATGGATCTAATGAGCAGTTCTTC. This encodes CASSHGSNEQFF.

This clone is labeled medium-sized (0.01 to 0.1%). CDR3 DNA: TGCGCCAGCAGCCATGAATACACTGAAGCTTTCTTT. Translation: CASSHEYTEAFF. The V gene is TRBV4-1, the J gene TRBJ1-1, with unresolved D. Per the germline V gene, CDR1 is MGHRA and CDR2 is YSYEKL. CDR3 length: 12 amino acids. V shed 3 bases and J shed 3 bases, with 5 bases lying between them.

This clone was seen at least ten times. The gene calls are TRBV5-1 and TRBJ2-3; possibly TRBD1 for D (5 bases). The CDR3 extends over 13 amino acids. The V end was cut by 4 bases, the J end by 1 base, with 7 bases between. Germline values: CDR1 SGHRS, CDR2 YFSETQ. The CDR3 spells CASSLQGTDTQYF. CDR3 DNA: TGCGCCAGCAGCCTACAGGGCACAGATACGCAGTATTTT.